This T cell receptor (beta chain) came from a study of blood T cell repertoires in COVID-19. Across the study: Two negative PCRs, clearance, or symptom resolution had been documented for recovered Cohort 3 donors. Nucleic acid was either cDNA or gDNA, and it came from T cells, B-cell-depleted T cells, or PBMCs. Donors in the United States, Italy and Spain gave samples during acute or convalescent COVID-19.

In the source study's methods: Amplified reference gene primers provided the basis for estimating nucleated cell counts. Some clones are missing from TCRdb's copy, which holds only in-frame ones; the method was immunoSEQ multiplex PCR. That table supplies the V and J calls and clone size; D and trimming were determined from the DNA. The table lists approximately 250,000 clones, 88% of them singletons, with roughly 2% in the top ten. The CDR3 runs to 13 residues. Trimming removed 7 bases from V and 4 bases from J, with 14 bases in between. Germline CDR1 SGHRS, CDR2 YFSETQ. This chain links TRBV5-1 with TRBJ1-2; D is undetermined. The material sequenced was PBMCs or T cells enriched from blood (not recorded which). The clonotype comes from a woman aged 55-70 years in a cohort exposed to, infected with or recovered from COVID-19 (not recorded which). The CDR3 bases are TGCGCCAGCGGTCATGGCACCACCTATGGCTACACCTTC. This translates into CASGHGTTYGYTF.